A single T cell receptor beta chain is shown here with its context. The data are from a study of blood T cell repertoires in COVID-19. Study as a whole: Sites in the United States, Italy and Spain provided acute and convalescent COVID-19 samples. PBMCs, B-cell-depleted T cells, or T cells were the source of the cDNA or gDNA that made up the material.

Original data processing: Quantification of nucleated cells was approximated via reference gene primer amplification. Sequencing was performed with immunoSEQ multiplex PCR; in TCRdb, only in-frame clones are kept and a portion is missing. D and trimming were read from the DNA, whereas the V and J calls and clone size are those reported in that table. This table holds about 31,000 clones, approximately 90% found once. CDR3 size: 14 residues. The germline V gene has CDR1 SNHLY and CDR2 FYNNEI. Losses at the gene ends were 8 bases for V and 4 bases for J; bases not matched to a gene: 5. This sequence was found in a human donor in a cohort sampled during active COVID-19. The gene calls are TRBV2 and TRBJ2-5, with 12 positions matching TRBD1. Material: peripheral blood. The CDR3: CASVGQGAGETQYF. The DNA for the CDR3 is TGTGCCAGCGTGGGACAGGGGGCAGGAGAGACCCAGTACTTC. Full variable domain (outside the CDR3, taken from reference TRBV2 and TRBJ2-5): EPEVTQTPSHQVTQMGQEVILRCVPISNHLYFYWYRQILGQKVEFLVSFYNNEISEKSEIFDDQFSVERPDGSNFTLKIRSTKLEDSAMYFCASVGQGAGETQYFGPGTRLLVL.